What follows are 5 T cell receptor beta chains derived from one specimen sequenced in a study of blood T cell repertoires in COVID-19. The table came from immunoSEQ multiplex PCR; TCRdb's copy has only in-frame clones and leaves some out. The sample yields around 700,000 clones, 85% to 90% seen once. Material: peripheral blood. All receptors derive from a young woman with acute or convalescent COVID-19.

J is TRBJ1-2 and V is TRBV18; 8 bases map to TRBD1. The CDR3 contains 19 residues. The germline V gene encodes CDR1 KGHSH and CDR2 LQKENI. Losses at the gene ends were 3 bases for V and 0 bases for J; bases not matched to a gene: 15. The CDR3 DNA reads TGTGCCAGCTCACCCATGGGCCAAACGGGGACAGGTACTAACTATGGCTACACCTTC. Translated, it gives CASSPMGQTGTGTNYGYTF.

The V gene is TRBV6-5, the J gene TRBJ2-2; 7 bases are shared with TRBD1. Germline CDR1 reads MNHEY; CDR2 reads SVGAGI. This CDR3 is built from 14 residues. The V and J ends lost 6 bases and 1 base, in that order; junction bases with no gene match: 2. CDR3 DNA sequence: TGTGCCAGCAGGGGACAGTTGAACACCGGGGAGCTGTTTTTT. This translates into CASRGQLNTGELFF.

The chain carries TRBV5-1 and TRBJ1-1; possible D gene TRBD1, 5 bases. CDR1 is SGHRS and CDR2 is YFSETQ in the germline V gene. CDR3 size: 16 residues. V gave up 2 bases and J gave up 1 base, with 15 bases separating them. The CDR3 region is CASSFYYRTENTEAFF. DNA for the CDR3: TGCGCCAGCAGCTTCTATTACAGGACGGAGAACACTGAAGCTTTCTTT.

The chain couples TRBV6-5 to TRBJ1-2; 7 nucleotides match TRBD1. V lost 6 bases to trimming and J lost 2 bases; unmatched junction nucleotides: 6. The CDR3 is 14 amino acids. The germline CDR1 and CDR2 sequences are MNHEY and SVGAGI. Written as DNA, the CDR3 is TGTGCCAGCAGACCGGGACAGATGAACTATGGCTACACCTTC. This sequence encodes CASRPGQMNYGYTF.

V gene TRBV7-8 combines with J gene TRBJ2-5; 8 bases are shared with TRBD1. Germline lookup yields CDR1 SGHVS and CDR2 FQNEAQ. Trimming took 5 bases from V and 2 from J; bases not matched to a gene: 7. CDR3 length equals 15 residues. The CDR3 DNA is TGTGCCAGCAGCCCCGGACAGGGTTATCAAGAGACCCAGTACTTC. Amino acids: CASSPGQGYQETQYF.